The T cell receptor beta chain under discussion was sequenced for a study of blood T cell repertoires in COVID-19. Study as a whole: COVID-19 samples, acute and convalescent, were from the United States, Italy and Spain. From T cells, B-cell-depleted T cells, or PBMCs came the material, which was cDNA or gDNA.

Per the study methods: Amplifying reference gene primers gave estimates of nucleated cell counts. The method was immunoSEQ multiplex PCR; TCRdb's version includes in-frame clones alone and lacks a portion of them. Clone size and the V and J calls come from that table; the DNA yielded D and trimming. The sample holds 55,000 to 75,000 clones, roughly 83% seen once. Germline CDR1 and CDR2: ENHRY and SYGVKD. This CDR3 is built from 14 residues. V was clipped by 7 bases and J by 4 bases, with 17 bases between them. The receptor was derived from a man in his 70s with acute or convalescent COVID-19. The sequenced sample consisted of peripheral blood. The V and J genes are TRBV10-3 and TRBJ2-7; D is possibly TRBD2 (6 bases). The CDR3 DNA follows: TGTGCCATCAATAGGGACGGGAGCGCATACGAGCAGTACTTC. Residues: CAINRDGSAYEQYF.